Sequencing of this TCR beta chain was carried out in a study of siplizumab effects on memory and regulatory T cells. General observations from the study: A mean of around 69% of mappable alloreactive CD4+ clones were Treg-derived with siplizumab, compared with about 30% in controls. The authors could not assign a naive or memory phenotype to roughly 80-96% of proliferating CD4+ or CD8+ clones.

Concerning this clone: Its antigen is unidentified.

Sequencing of each sample assayed roughly 100,000 TCR templates. The table came from immunoSEQ multiplex PCR; TCRdb's copy has only in-frame clones and leaves some out. Of tens of thousands of clones in the sample, 96% are singletons; the top ten hold roughly 0.031%. Unstimulated naive, memory, effector memory and TEMRA subsets from three donor pairs were sequenced. Sequenced: naive CD4+ T cells sorted from blood. The sequence derives from a human donor in good health.

CDR3 DNA: TGTGCCAGCTCACTACCGGGACAGAGCTACACTGAAGCTTTCTTT. It codes for CASSLPGQSYTEAFF. The chain employs TRBV18 and TRBJ1-1; the match to TRBD1 covers 7 bases. The CDR3 spans 15 residues. Germline V gene data show CDR1 as KGHSH and CDR2 as LQKENI. Losses at the gene ends were 4 bases for V and 3 bases for J; bases not matched to a gene: 8.